The clone carrying this T cell receptor (beta chain) was detected many times. This sample is part of a study of T cells in Graves' hyperthyroidism and ophthalmopathy. Authors of the study amplified TCR beta CDR3 regions from RNA transcripts. Researchers ran a first-round RT-PCR on the TCR CDR3 using the HTBI primer set. TCRdb passed the multiplex PCR reads through MiXCR, listing each CDR3 protein once. The sample contains more than 500,000 distinct CDR3 sequences, roughly 17% of which appear only once. Among the patients, aged 18 to 65, hyperthyroidism was newly diagnosed and had lasted under 2 months. Clinical symptoms, serum thyroxine, TRAb, thyroid ultrasound and orbital computed tomography informed diagnoses. This CDR3 comprises 13 residues. CDR1 is MDHEN, CDR2 SYDVKM, per germline. The ends were cut back, 8 bases at V and 1 base at J, with 11 bases in the middle.

The chain has TRBV28 and TRBJ1-1; D gene uncertain. Sequences were obtained from blood. The sequence was collected from a woman in her twenties or thirties with Graves' hyperthyroidism. The DNA for the CDR3 is TGTGCCAGCCGTATAAGACAGAACACTGAAGCTTTCTTT. This gives the protein CASRIRQNTEAFF.